Each of the 18 T cell receptor beta chains below was sequenced from the same sample in a study of T cell repertoires in ileal Crohn's disease. Noted time point: neoterminal ileum biopsy at postoperative endoscopy, about 6 months after surgery. Produced via immunoSEQ multiplex PCR; TCRdb's table is partial and in-frame only. This sample yields around 4,000 clones, of which about 85% are seen a single time; around 12% belongs to the top ten. The source material was ileal tissue. All receptors derive from an adult with Crohn's disease.

V usage is TRBV18 and J usage is TRBJ1-6; 7 nucleotides match TRBD1. Losses at the gene ends were 4 bases for V and 6 bases for J; bases not matched to a gene: 3. Germline values: CDR1 KGHSH, CDR2 LQKENI. The CDR3 is 14 residues long. The CDR3: CASSLRDSNSPLHF. CDR3 DNA sequence: TGTGCCAGCTCACTTAGGGACAGTAATTCACCCCTCCACTTT.

The gene calls are TRBV27 and TRBJ1-6; weak D call: TRBD1 (6 bases). CDR3 length: 14 amino acids. The germline V gene encodes CDR1 MNHEY and CDR2 SMNVEV (reference sequence). Trimming shortened V by 7 bases and J by 7 bases, and 14 bases separated the two germline ends. The CDR3 nucleotides are TGTGCCAGCAACTCCTACAGGGAAAATTCACCCCTCCACTTT. This codes for CASNSYRENSPLHF.

The chain recombines TRBV6-5 with TRBJ1-1; TRBD1 might be the D (6 bases). V shed 6 bases and J shed 4 bases, with 18 bases lying between them. This CDR3 comprises 15 residues. Germline V gene sequence: CDR1 MNHEY, CDR2 SVGAGI. CDR3 amino acids: CASRPISTGSTEAFF. CDR3 in DNA: TGTGCCAGCAGGCCGATATCCACAGGGAGCACTGAAGCTTTCTTT.

The CDR3 reads CASSFRQGEGSPLHF. CDR3 nucleotide sequence: TGTGCCAGCAGCTTTCGACAGGGCGAGGGGTCACCCCTCCACTTT. The chain uses TRBV7-2 and TRBJ1-6; 7 bases map to TRBD1. Germline CDR1 and CDR2: SGHTA and FQGNSA. V shed 3 bases, J shed 10 bases, and the junction held 9 bases outside the gene matches. The CDR3 is 15 residues long.

This clone was counted only a few times. The chain combines TRBV4-2 with TRBJ2-6; a possible D gene is TRBD2 (7 bases). Trimming removed 1 base from V and 2 bases from J, with 12 bases in between. Germline values: CDR1 LGHNA, CDR2 YNFKEQ. This CDR3 spans 17 amino acids. This chain's CDR3 is CASSQVGGLTGANVLTF. CDR3 in DNA: TGTGCCAGCAGCCAAGTCGGGGGGCTCACTGGGGCCAACGTCCTGACTTTC.

The chain employs TRBV19 and TRBJ2-7; possible D gene TRBD2, 5 bases. This CDR3 has 12 residues. Germline V gives CDR1 LNHDA, CDR2 SQIVND (reference sequence). The V end was cut by 5 bases, the J end by 3 bases, with 8 bases between. CDR3 loop: CASSSGSYEQYF. CDR3 sequence (DNA): TGTGCCAGTAGTTCGGGGAGCTACGAGCAGTACTTC.

The chain recombines TRBV6-4 with TRBJ1-5; tentatively, D is TRBD1 (5 bases). This CDR3 comprises 19 residues. With 0 bases removed from V and 7 bases from J, the gap between germline ends came to 25 bases. From germline, CDR1 is MRHNA and CDR2 SNTAGT. The DNA of the CDR3 is TGTGCCAGCAGTGACTCCCGGACCTACATGAGTCTTCGGGGGCAGCCCCAGCATTTT. Protein product: CASSDSRTYMSLRGQPQHF.

The chain joins TRBV5-3 to TRBJ2-6, with TRBD1 matching over 11 bases. TRBV5-3 is treated as an ORF (open reading frame) with a function not yet certain. The CDR3 contains 18 residues. Unmatched junction bases numbered 6, after V lost 1 base and J lost 3 bases. CDR3 coding DNA: TGTGCCAGAAGCTTGCCTGGGACAGGGGGGCGTGGGGCCAACGTCCTGACTTTC. Its protein product is CARSLPGTGGRGANVLTF.

The V gene is TRBV6-5, the J gene TRBJ1-1; TRBD1 aligns across 7 bases. The CDR3 runs 14 residues. In germline, CDR1 is MNHEY, CDR2 SVGAGI. With 6 bases clipped from V and 1 base from J, the junction kept 5 bases outside the gene matches. Written as DNA, the CDR3 is TGTGCCAGCAGCCAGACAGGGAGGAACACTGAAGCTTTCTTT. It is translated as CASSQTGRNTEAFF.

The rearrangement uses TRBV6-5 and TRBJ1-1; D may be TRBD1 (5 bases). CDR3 size: 14 residues. V lost 6 bases to trimming and J lost 3 bases, with 14 bases between them. Germline loops: CDR1 MNHEY, CDR2 SVGAGI. The CDR3: CASRIAGWDTEAFF. In DNA, the CDR3 is TGTGCCAGCAGAATAGCAGGGTGGGACACTGAAGCTTTCTTT.

The chain employs TRBV29-1 and TRBJ2-3; 7 bases are a match to TRBD1. The CDR3 spans 13 residues. The germline CDR1 and CDR2 sequences are SQVTM and ANQGSEA. The trim removed 7 bases at V and 0 bases at J, leaving 4 bases unmatched. The CDR3 reads CSARTGSTDTQYF. DNA for the CDR3: TGCAGCGCTAGGACAGGCAGCACAGATACGCAGTATTTT.

The V gene is TRBV5-1, the J gene TRBJ1-2; the D is unclear. V was cut by 0 bases and J by 0 bases, with 6 bases left in between. The CDR3 extends over 14 amino acids. Germline V CDR1 and CDR2: SGHRS, YFSETQ. The CDR3 loop is CASSLDTSNYGYTF. The CDR3 DNA reads as TGCGCCAGCAGCTTGGACACATCTAACTATGGCTACACCTTC.

In this sample, this clone turned up a few times. The rearrangement joins TRBV14 to TRBJ1-2; D possibly corresponds to TRBD1 (5 bases). The germline gives CDR1 SGHDN, CDR2 FVKESK. CDR3 length: 14 amino acids. The V gene lost 0 bases and the J gene lost 8 bases, with 13 bases spanning the gap. CDR3 sequence (DNA): TGTGCCAGCAGCCAAGATGGGGGGGGACTCGGCTACACCTTC. Protein sequence: CASSQDGGGLGYTF. The whole variable domain, filled in from reference TRBV14 and TRBJ1-2, reads EAGVTQFPSHSVIEKGQTVTLRCDPISGHDNLYWYRRVMGKEIKFLLHFVKESKQDESGMPNNRFLAERTGGTYSTLKVQPAELEDSGVYFCASSQDGGGLGYTFGSGTRLTVV.

The J gene is TRBJ2-3, the V gene TRBV4-1, with D tentatively TRBD2 (6 bases). Germline V gene data show CDR1 as MGHRA and CDR2 as YSYEKL. Trimming cost V 3 bases and J 1 base, with 14 bases left between them. The CDR3 extends over 16 amino acids. The CDR3 DNA is TGCGCCAGCAGCCAGGGGGTGGGCGGGGGCACAGATACGCAGTATTTT. Protein sequence: CASSQGVGGGTDTQYF.

The chain has TRBV19 and TRBJ1-4; 9 bases match TRBD1. Unmatched junction bases numbered 7, after V lost 5 bases and J lost 12 bases. Looked up from germline, CDR1 is LNHDA and CDR2 is SQIVND (reference sequence). The CDR3 extends over 13 amino acids. CDR3 sequence: CASSVDRGGELFF. For the CDR3, the DNA is TGTGCCAGTAGTGTGGACAGGGGAGGGGAACTGTTTTTT.

The chain couples TRBV4-3 to TRBJ2-7; tentative D call: TRBD1 (5 bases). This CDR3 region has 13 residues. Germline V CDR1 and CDR2: LGHNA, YSLEER. V lost 1 base to trimming and J lost 5 bases, with 9 bases between them. The CDR3 reads CASSQAGHDEQYF. In DNA form, the CDR3 reads TGCGCCAGCAGCCAAGCAGGGCACGACGAGCAGTACTTC.

The chain couples TRBV27 to TRBJ1-4; 8 nucleotides agree with TRBD1. The CDR3 is 17 residues long. Germline V CDR1 and CDR2: MNHEY, SMNVEV (reference sequence). The ends lost 4 bases at V and 7 bases at J; junction bases unmatched: 14. The CDR3 reads CASSSRTGSGLGEKLFF. CDR3 DNA: TGTGCCAGCAGTTCCCGGACAGGGTCGGGATTGGGTGAAAAACTGTTTTTT.

V is TRBV7-6 and J is TRBJ1-1; 9 bases fit TRBD1. J gave up 5 bases and V 6 bases, and 4 bases lay outside the gene matches. The CDR3 contains 13 residues. Germline V lookup: CDR1 SGHVS, CDR2 FNYEAQ. CDR3 coding DNA: TGTGCCAGCAGGACGACAGGGGGTACTGAAGCTTTCTTT. Its protein is CASRTTGGTEAFF.